Sequencing of this T cell receptor beta chain was carried out in a study of blood T cell repertoires in COVID-19. Study summary: Samples of COVID-19 (acute and convalescent) were obtained from the United States, Italy and Spain. Sources were T cells, B-cell-depleted T cells, or PBMCs; the material itself was cDNA or gDNA.

In the original analysis: From reference gene primer amplification, estimates of nucleated cell counts were derived. Clones were read by immunoSEQ multiplex PCR, and TCRdb kept only the in-frame ones, dropping some. The DNA gave D and trimming, while V, J and clone size come from that table. The sample carries roughly 170,000 clones, 84% recorded once. The CDR3 extends over 17 amino acids. V lost 0 bases and J 8 bases, leaving 20 bases between the germline ends. Looked up from germline, CDR1 is LNHNV and CDR2 is YYDKDF (reference sequence). The receptor was derived from a human donor in a cohort sampled during active COVID-19. This chain joins TRBV15 and TRBJ2-1; possible D gene TRBD2, 5 bases. Specimen: peripheral blood. The CDR3 sequence is CATSRDPVDGSRDEQFF. In DNA form, the CDR3 reads TGTGCCACCAGCAGAGACCCCGTCGACGGTTCGAGGGATGAGCAGTTCTTC. Complete variable domain (other parts from reference TRBV15 and TRBJ2-1): DAMVIQNPRYQVTQFGKPVTLSCSQTLNHNVMYWYQQKSSQAPKLLFHYYDKDFNNEADTPDNFQSRRPNTSFCFLDIRSPGLGDTAMYLCATSRDPVDGSRDEQFFGPGTRLTVL.